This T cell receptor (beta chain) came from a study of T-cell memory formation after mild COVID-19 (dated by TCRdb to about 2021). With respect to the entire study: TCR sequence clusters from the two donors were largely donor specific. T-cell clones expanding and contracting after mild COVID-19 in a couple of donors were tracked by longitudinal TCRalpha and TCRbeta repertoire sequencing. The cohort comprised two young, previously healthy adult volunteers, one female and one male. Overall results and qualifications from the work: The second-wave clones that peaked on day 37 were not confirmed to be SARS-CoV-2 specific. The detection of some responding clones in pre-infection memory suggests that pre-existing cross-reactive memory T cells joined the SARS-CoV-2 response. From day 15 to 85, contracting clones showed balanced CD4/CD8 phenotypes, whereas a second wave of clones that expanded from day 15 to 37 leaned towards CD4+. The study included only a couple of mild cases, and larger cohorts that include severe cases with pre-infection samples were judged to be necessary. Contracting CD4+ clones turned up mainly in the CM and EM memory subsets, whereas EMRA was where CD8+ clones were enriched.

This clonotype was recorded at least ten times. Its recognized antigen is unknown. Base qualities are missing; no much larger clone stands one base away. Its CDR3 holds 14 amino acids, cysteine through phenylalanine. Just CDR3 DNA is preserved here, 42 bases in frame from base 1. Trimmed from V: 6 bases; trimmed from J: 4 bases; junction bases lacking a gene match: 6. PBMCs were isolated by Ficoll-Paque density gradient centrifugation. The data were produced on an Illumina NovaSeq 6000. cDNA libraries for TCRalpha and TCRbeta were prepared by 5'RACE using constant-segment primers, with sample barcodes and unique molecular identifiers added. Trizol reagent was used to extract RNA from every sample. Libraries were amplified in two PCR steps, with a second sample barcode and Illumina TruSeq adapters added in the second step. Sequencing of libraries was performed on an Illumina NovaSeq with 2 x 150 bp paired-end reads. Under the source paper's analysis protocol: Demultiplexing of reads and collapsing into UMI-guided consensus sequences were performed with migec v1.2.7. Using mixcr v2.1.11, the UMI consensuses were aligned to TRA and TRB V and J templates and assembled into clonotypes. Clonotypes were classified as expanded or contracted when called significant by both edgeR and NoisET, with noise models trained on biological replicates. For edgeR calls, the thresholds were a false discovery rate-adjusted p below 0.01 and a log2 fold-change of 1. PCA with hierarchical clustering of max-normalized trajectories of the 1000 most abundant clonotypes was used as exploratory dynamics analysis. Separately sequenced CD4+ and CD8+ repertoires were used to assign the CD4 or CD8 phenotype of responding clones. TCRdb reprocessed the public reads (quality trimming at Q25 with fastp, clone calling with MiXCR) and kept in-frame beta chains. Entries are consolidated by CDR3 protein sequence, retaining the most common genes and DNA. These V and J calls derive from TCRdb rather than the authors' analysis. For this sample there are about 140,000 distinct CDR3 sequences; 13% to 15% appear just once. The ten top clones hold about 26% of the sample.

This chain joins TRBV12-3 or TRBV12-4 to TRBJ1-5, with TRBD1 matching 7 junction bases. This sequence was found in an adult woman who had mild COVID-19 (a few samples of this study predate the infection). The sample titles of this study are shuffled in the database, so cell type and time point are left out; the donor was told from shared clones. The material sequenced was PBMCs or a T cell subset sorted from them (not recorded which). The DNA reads TGTGCCAGCAGATCGGGACAGACGAATCAGCCCCAGCATTTT. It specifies CASRSGQTNQPQHF.